The 18 T cell receptor beta chains in this list originate from one sample, sequenced in a study of response to subunit inactivated influenza vaccine. One entry per CDR3 protein, called by TCRdb with MiXCR from the RT-PCR reads. This table has about 570,000 distinct CDR3 sequences, approximately 11% appearing once. The same data also contributed to another study, on T cells expressing NK-cell markers. That investigation notes: UMIs accompanied the 5'RACE template switching by which TCR beta cDNA was made.

Material: PBMCs from blood, obtained on the day of vaccination. The receptors stem from a man between 50 and 59 years old who received an inactivated influenza vaccine.

V usage is TRBV3-1 and J usage is TRBJ1-6, with D unresolved. The V and J ends lost 7 bases and 4 bases respectively, with 11 bases between them. From germline, CDR1 is LGHDT and CDR2 YNNKEL (reference sequence). The CDR3 consists of 14 residues. The CDR3 sequence is CASNSGLYNSPLHF. CDR3 bases: TGTGCCAGCAACTCCGGGCTGTATAATTCACCCCTCCACTTT.

The chain is built from TRBV2 and TRBJ2-5; TRBD1 agrees at 9 bases. The CDR3 runs to 13 residues. The V segment lost 3 bases and the J segment 6 bases; nucleotides outside the gene matches: 2. Germline loops: CDR1 SNHLY, CDR2 FYNNEI. Here the CDR3 reads CASSDGTGKTQYF. The CDR3 region has the DNA TGTGCCAGCAGTGACGGGACAGGGAAGACCCAGTACTTC. Filled out from reference TRBV2 and TRBJ2-5, the complete variable domain reads EPEVTQTPSHQVTQMGQEVILRCVPISNHLYFYWYRQILGQKVEFLVSFYNNEISEKSEIFDDQFSVERPDGSNFTLKIRSTKLEDSAMYFCASSDGTGKTQYFGPGTRLLVL.

V usage is TRBV7-8 and J usage is TRBJ2-5; TRBD1 matches at 8 bases. The V gene end was trimmed by 4 bases and the J gene end by 5 bases; junction bases not matched to a gene: 9. The CDR3 covers 15 residues. Germline-derived CDR1 and CDR2 are SGHVS and FQNEAQ. In nucleotides, the CDR3 is TGTGCCAGCAGCTCACTGGGACAGGTTGTCGAGACCCAGTACTTC. The encoded protein is CASSSLGQVVETQYF.

The chain couples TRBV12-3 or TRBV12-4 to TRBJ2-5, with D unresolved. CDR3 length: 14 amino acids. V was trimmed by 3 bases and J by 2 bases, leaving 10 bases between them. CDR3 in amino acids: CASSLSVRQETQYF. Written as DNA, the CDR3 is TGTGCCAGCAGTTTGTCGGTCAGACAAGAGACCCAGTACTTC.

V usage is TRBV5-1 and J usage is TRBJ2-2; 10 nucleotides align to TRBD2. CDR3 size: 16 residues. Germline CDR1 is SGHRS and CDR2 is YFSETQ. V trimming: 4 bases; J trimming: 2 bases; junction bases outside the gene matches: 5. CDR3 region: CASSPKLAGNTGELFF. CDR3 DNA sequence: TGCGCCAGCAGCCCAAAACTAGCGGGAAACACCGGGGAGCTGTTTTTT.

At least ten counts were recorded for this clonotype. The J gene is TRBJ1-1, the V gene TRBV28; D gene uncertain. The germline V gene has CDR1 MDHEN and CDR2 SYDVKM. V was pared by 2 bases and J by 1 base, with 8 bases between. The CDR3 contains 14 residues. The CDR3 protein is CASSLPGRNTEAFF. The CDR3 bases are TGTGCCAGCAGTTTACCCGGGAGGAACACTGAAGCTTTCTTT.

This chain connects TRBV7-2 to TRBJ1-4, with TRBD1 matching 7 bases. V lost 2 bases, J lost 7 bases, and 4 bases stayed unmatched. CDR1 and CDR2 from the germline V gene are SGHTA and FQGNSA. The CDR3 runs 14 residues. The CDR3 protein is CASSLRGGTEKLFF. The CDR3 nucleotides are TGTGCCAGCAGCTTACGAGGGGGCACTGAAAAACTGTTTTTT.

Many counts were recorded for this clonotype. The rearrangement joins TRBV24-1 to TRBJ2-1; 7 bases agree with TRBD1. CDR1 is KGHDR and CDR2 is SFDVKD in the germline V gene. The CDR3 covers 15 residues. The V and J ends lost 6 bases and 8 bases, in that order; junction bases with no gene match: 12. In DNA form, the CDR3 reads TGTGCCACCAGTCCAACAGGGACAGCATGGGATGAGCAGTTCTTC. Protein: CATSPTGTAWDEQFF.

In its sample, this clonotype was seen many times. The chain links TRBV12-3 or TRBV12-4 to TRBJ1-5; D possibly corresponds to TRBD1 (6 bases). The ends were cut back, 6 bases at V and 3 bases at J, with 12 bases in the middle. The CDR3 totals 14 residues. DNA for the CDR3: TGTGCCAGCAGCTTAACAGGGCCCAATCAGCCCCAGCATTTT. Translating it yields CASSLTGPNQPQHF.

This clonotype occurred a few times. This chain uses TRBV12-3 or TRBV12-4 with TRBJ2-7, with no clear D. The CDR3 runs 13 residues. The ends were cut back, 5 bases at V and 3 bases at J, with 11 bases in the middle. The DNA of the CDR3 is TGTGCCAGCAGTACCGGGCTATACTACGAGCAGTACTTC. This encodes CASSTGLYYEQYF.

This clonotype was counted only a few times. The chain is built from TRBV6-1 and TRBJ2-2; TRBD1 might be the D (5 bases). The germline V and J ends were trimmed by 3 bases and 7 bases, with 9 bases remaining between them. CDR1 is MNHNS, CDR2 SASEGT, per germline. This CDR3 comprises 13 residues. The CDR3 region is CASSETAVGELFF. In DNA, the CDR3 is TGTGCCAGCAGTGAGACAGCCGTCGGGGAGCTGTTTTTT.

In its sample, this clonotype was seen many times. The genes are TRBV3-1 and TRBJ2-5, with TRBD1 matching 7 bases. V lost 4 bases to trimming and J lost 2 bases; unmatched junction nucleotides: 7. The CDR3 is 15 amino acids. Looked up from germline, CDR1 is LGHDT and CDR2 is YNNKEL (reference sequence). The CDR3 region is CASSRLAGGQETQYF. The CDR3 DNA follows: TGTGCCAGCAGCCGGCTGGCAGGGGGACAAGAGACCCAGTACTTC.

This clonotype came up many times. V gene TRBV15 combines with J gene TRBJ2-5; 12 nucleotides align to TRBD2. Per germline, CDR1 LNHNV and CDR2 YYDKDF (reference sequence). Trimming took 5 bases from V and 2 from J; bases not matched to a gene: 3. The CDR3 has 15 residues. The CDR3 nucleotides are TGTGCCACCAGCGGAGGACTAGCGGGACAAGAGACCCAGTACTTC. This gives the protein CATSGGLAGQETQYF.

The gene calls are TRBV12-3 or TRBV12-4 and TRBJ1-2; tentative D call: TRBD1 (5 bases). CDR3 size: 17 residues. Trimming cost V 6 bases and J 3 bases, with 23 bases left between them. CDR3 bases: TGTGCCAGCAGCCCGGCCGGGGCGGCTATTACTCACTATGGCTACACCTTC. The encoded protein is CASSPAGAAITHYGYTF.

This chain links TRBV18 with TRBJ2-7; either TRBD1 or TRBD2 may fit D (5 bases each). Germline V lookup: CDR1 KGHSH, CDR2 LQKENI. V lost 5 bases and J lost 3, with 14 bases in between. The CDR3 loop spans 14 amino acids. CDR3 residues: CASSTIGASYEQYF. The CDR3 DNA reads TGTGCCAGCTCAACTATCGGGGCCAGCTACGAGCAGTACTTC. The full variable domain, its missing parts supplied by reference TRBV18 and TRBJ2-7, is NAGVMQNPRHLVRRRGQEARLRCSPMKGHSHVYWYRQLPEEGLKFMVYLQKENIIDESGMPKERFSAEFPKEGPSILRIQQVVRGDSAAYFCASSTIGASYEQYFGPGTRLTVT.

V and J are TRBV19 and TRBJ2-1, with 10 bases identical to TRBD2. CDR1 LNHDA and CDR2 SQIVND come from the germline V gene (reference sequence). The length of the CDR3 is 14 residues. With V trimmed by 9 bases and J by 4 bases, 6 bases remained unmatched. The CDR3 reads CARSLAGGYNEQFF. Written as DNA, the CDR3 is TGTGCCAGATCCTTAGCGGGGGGATACAATGAGCAGTTCTTC.

J is TRBJ2-5 and V is TRBV6-1; weak D call: TRBD2 (7 bases). Germline loops: CDR1 MNHNS, CDR2 SASEGT. V shed 6 bases and J shed 5 bases, with 25 bases lying between them. CDR3 size: 17 residues. The CDR3 sequence: CASSQGLAATLGETQYF. The CDR3 DNA reads TGTGCCAGCAGCCAGGGGCTAGCGGCTACCCTAGGGGAGACCCAGTACTTC.

This clonotype was observed a few times. V gene TRBV28 combines with J gene TRBJ1-1, with D tentatively TRBD1 (6 bases). CDR1 MDHEN and CDR2 SYDVKM come from the germline V gene. Trimming removed 5 bases from V and 5 bases from J, with 9 bases in between. The CDR3 runs to 12 residues. The CDR3, as DNA: TGTGCCAGCAGTATAACAGGGACTGAAGCTTTCTTT. Translated, it gives CASSITGTEAFF.